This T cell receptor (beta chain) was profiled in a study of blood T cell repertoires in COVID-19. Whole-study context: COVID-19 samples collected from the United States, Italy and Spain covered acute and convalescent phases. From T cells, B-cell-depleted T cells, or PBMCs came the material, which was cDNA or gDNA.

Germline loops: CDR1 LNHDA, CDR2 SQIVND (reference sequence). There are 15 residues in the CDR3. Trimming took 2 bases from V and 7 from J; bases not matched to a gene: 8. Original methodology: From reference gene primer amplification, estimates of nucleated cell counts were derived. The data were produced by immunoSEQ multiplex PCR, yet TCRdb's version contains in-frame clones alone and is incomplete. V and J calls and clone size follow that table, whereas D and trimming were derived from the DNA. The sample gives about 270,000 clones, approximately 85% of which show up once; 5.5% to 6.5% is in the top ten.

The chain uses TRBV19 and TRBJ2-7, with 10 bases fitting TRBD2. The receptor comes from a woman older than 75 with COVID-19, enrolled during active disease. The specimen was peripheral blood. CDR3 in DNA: TGTGCCAGTAGTATAAAGCGGGGGGGCCTGAGGGAGCAGTACTTC. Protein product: CASSIKRGGLREQYF.